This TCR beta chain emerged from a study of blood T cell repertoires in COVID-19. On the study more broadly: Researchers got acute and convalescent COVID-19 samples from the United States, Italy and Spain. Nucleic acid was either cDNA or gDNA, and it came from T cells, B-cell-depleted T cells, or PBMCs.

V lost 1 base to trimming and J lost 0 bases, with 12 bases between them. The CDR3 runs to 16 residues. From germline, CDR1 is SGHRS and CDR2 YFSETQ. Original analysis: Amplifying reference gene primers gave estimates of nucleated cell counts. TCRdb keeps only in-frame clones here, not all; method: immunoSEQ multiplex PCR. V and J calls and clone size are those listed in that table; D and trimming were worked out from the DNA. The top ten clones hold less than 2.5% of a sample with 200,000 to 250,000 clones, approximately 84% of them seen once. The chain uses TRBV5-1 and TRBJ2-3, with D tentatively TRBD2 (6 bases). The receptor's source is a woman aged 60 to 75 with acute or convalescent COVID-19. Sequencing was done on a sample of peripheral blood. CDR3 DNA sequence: TGCGCCAGCAGCTTGAGGTCGGGGACTAGCACAGATACGCAGTATTTT. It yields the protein CASSLRSGTSTDTQYF.